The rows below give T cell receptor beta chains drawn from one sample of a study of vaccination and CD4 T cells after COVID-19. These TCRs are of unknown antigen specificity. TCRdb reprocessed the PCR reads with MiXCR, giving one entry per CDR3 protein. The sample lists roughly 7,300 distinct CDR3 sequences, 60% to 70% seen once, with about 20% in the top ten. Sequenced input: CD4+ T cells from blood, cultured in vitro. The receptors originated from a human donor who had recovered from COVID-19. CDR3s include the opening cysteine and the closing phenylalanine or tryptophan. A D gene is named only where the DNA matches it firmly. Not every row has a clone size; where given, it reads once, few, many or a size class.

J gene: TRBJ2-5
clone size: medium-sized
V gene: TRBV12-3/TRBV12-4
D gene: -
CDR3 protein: CASSKTSQETQYF
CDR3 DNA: TGTGCCAGCAGTAAGACCTCCCAAGAGACCCAGTACTTC

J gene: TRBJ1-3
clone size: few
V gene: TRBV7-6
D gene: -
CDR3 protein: CASSLRNTIYF
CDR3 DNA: TGTGCCAGCAGCTTAAGGAACACCATATATTTT

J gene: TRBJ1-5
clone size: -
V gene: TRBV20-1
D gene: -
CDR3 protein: CSARAGGDQPQHF
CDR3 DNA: TGCAGTGCTAGAGCAGGAGGGGATCAGCCCCAGCATTTT

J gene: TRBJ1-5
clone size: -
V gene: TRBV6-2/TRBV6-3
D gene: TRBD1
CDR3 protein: CASSTRDSSNQPQHF
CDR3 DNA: TGTGCCAGCAGTACAAGGGACAGCAGCAATCAGCCCCAGCATTTT

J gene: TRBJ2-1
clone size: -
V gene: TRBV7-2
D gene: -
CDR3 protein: CASSLRGGGGVEQFF
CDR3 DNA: TGTGCCAGCAGCTTAAGAGGCGGAGGCGGTGTTGAGCAGTTCTTC

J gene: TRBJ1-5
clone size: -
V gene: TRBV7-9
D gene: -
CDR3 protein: CASSAHRVGRNQPQHF
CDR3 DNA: TGTGCCAGCAGCGCCCACAGGGTTGGACGGAATCAGCCCCAGCATTTT

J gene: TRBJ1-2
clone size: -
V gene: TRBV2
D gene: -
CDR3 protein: CASSEMEYGYTF
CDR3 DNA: TGTGCCAGCAGTGAAATGGAATATGGCTACACCTTC

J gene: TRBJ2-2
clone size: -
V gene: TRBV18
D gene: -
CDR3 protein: CASSENSVIPGELFF
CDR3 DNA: TGTGCCAGCTCAGAAAATAGTGTTATTCCCGGGGAGCTGTTTTTT

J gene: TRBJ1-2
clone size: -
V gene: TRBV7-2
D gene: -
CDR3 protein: CASSLALAGDGGYTF
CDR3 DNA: TGTGCCAGCAGCTTAGCGTTGGCAGGGGACGGCGGCTACACCTTC

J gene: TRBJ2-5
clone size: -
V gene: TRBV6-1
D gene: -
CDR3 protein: CASGGGEETQYF
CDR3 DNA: TGTGCCAGCGGGGGCGGGGAAGAGACCCAGTACTTC

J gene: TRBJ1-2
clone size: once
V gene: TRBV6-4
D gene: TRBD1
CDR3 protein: CASSEPDGQGRETF
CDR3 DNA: TGTGCCAGCAGTGAACCCGACGGACAGGGCAGGGAAACCTTC

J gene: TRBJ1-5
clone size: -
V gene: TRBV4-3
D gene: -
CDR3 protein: CASSQDLGGNQPQHF
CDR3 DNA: TGCGCCAGCAGCCAAGATCTGGGGGGGAATCAGCCCCAGCATTTT

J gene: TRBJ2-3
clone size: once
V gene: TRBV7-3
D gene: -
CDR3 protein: CASSLGGNTQYF
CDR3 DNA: TGTGCCAGCAGCTTAGGGGGAAATACGCAGTATTTT

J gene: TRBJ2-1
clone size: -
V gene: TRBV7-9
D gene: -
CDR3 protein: CASSPLSGRSSYNEQFF
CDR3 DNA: TGTGCCAGCAGCCCGTTAAGCGGGCGGAGCTCCTACAATGAGCAGTTCTTC

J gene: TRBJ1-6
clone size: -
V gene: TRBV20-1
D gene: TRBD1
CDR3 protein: CSAKPLGQGRYNSPLHF
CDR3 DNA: TGCAGTGCTAAGCCCCTCGGACAGGGACGCTATAATTCACCCCTCCACTTT

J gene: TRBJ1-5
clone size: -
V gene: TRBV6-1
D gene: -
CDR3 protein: CASTRYSNQPQHF
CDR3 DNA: TGTGCCAGCACTCGTTATAGCAATCAGCCCCAGCATTTT

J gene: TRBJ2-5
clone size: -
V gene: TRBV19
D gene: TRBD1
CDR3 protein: CASSIVPGQGLETQYF
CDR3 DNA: TGTGCCAGTAGTATAGTCCCCGGACAGGGTTTAGAGACCCAGTACTTC